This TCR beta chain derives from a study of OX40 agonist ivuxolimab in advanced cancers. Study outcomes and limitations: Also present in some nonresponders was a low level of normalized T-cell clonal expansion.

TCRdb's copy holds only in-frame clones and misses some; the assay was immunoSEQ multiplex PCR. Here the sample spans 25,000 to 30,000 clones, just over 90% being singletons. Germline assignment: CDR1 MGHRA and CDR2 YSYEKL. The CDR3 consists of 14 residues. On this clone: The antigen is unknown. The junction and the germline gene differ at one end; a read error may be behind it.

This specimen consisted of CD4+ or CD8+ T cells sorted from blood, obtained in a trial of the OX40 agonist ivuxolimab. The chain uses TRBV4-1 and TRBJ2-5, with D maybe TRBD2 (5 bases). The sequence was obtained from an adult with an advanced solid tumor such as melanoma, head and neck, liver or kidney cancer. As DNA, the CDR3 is TGTGCCAGCAGCTTTGGTGAGGGCCCGGAGACCCAGTACTTC. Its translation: CASSFGEGPETQYF.